These 27 T cell receptor beta chains were sequenced from one sample in a study of blood T cell repertoires in COVID-19. Sequenced by immunoSEQ multiplex PCR; TCRdb stores in-frame clones only, minus some. The sample lists 50,000 to 65,000 clones, more than 70% occurring once. The sequenced material came from peripheral blood. The receptors come from a human donor in a cohort sampled during active COVID-19.

This clone came up many times. The chain carries TRBV5-1 and TRBJ2-7, with TRBD1 matching 8 bases. Trimming took 2 bases from V and 4 from J; bases not matched to a gene: 5. Per the germline V gene, CDR1 is SGHRS and CDR2 is YFSETQ. The CDR3 is made up of 14 amino acids. CDR3 residues: CASSFTGGLYEQYF. CDR3 nucleotides: TGCGCCAGCAGCTTCACAGGGGGTCTTTACGAGCAGTACTTC. The complete variable domain, with remaining parts taken from reference TRBV5-1 and TRBJ2-7, reads KAGVTQTPRYLIKTRGQQVTLSCSPISGHRSVSWYQQTPGQGLQFLFEYFSETQRNKGNFPGRFSGRQFSNSRSEMNVSTLELGDSALYLCASSFTGGLYEQYFGPGTRLTVT.

The chain carries TRBV7-2 and TRBJ1-2, with TRBD1 matching over 7 bases. Germline loops: CDR1 SGHTA, CDR2 FQGNSA. The V and J ends lost 5 bases and 4 bases, in that order; junction bases with no gene match: 4. CDR3 length: 13 residues. This CDR3 is CASSKGQLYGYTF. DNA of the CDR3: TGTGCCAGCAGCAAGGGACAGCTCTATGGCTACACCTTC.

The chain carries TRBV11-3 and TRBJ1-2; 7 bases fit TRBD1. The CDR3 has 13 residues. Germline V gene lookup returns CDR1 SGHNT and CDR2 YENEEA. Trimming took 5 bases from V and 6 from J; bases not matched to a gene: 6. CDR3 loop: CASSLRGGHGYTF. CDR3 DNA sequence: TGTGCCAGCAGCCTGAGAGGGGGCCATGGCTACACCTTC.

The chain links TRBV6-6 to TRBJ1-5; D uncertain. The V and J ends lost 11 bases and 0 bases respectively, with 11 bases between them. Germline loops: CDR1 MNHNY, CDR2 SVGAGI (reference sequence). The CDR3 runs 13 residues. CDR3 coding DNA: TGTGCCGGGCAATTTAATAGCAATCAGCCCCAGCATTTT. This translates into CAGQFNSNQPQHF.

This chain connects TRBV6-1 to TRBJ2-1; 14 nucleotides agree with TRBD2. There are 18 residues in the CDR3. Germline values: CDR1 MNHNS, CDR2 SASEGT. Trimming removed 2 bases from V and 1 base from J; junction bases left unmatched: 4. The CDR3 region has the DNA TGTGCCAGCAGTGAAAGACTAGCGGGGGGGCGATCCTACAATGAGCAGTTCTTC. Protein sequence: CASSERLAGGRSYNEQFF.

The chain carries TRBV5-1 and TRBJ2-1; D gene uncertain. Trimming removed 0 bases at V and 5 bases at J, with 6 bases between. The CDR3 has 13 amino acids. Germline CDR1 reads SGHRS; CDR2 reads YFSETQ. CDR3 DNA sequence: TGCGCCAGCAGCTTGGATACTAACAATGAGCAGTTCTTC. Translation: CASSLDTNNEQFF. The complete variable domain, with remaining parts taken from reference TRBV5-1 and TRBJ2-1, reads KAGVTQTPRYLIKTRGQQVTLSCSPISGHRSVSWYQQTPGQGLQFLFEYFSETQRNKGNFPGRFSGRQFSNSRSEMNVSTLELGDSALYLCASSLDTNNEQFFGPGTRLTVL.

The J gene is TRBJ2-5, the V gene TRBV4-1, with TRBD2 matching 10 bases. The CDR3 is 14 residues long. From germline, CDR1 is MGHRA and CDR2 YSYEKL. V gave up 2 bases and J gave up 5 bases; unmatched junction bases: 2. In DNA, the CDR3 is TGCGCCAGCAGCCAACAGGGACTAGCGGAGACCCAGTACTTC. It is translated as CASSQQGLAETQYF.

This clone has at least ten counts. The rearrangement joins TRBV11-2 to TRBJ1-6; 7 nucleotides match TRBD1. V dropped 5 bases and J dropped 9; count of bases not matched to a gene: 4. Germline V gene data show CDR1 as SGHAT and CDR2 as FQNNGV. The CDR3 covers 13 residues. The CDR3 sequence: CASSPRQGSPLHF. The CDR3, as DNA: TGTGCCAGCAGCCCAAGACAGGGTTCACCCCTCCACTTT.

This chain joins TRBV10-3 and TRBJ2-3, with D maybe TRBD2 (5 bases). CDR1 and CDR2 from the germline V gene are ENHRY and SYGVKD. This CDR3 comprises 12 residues. V dropped 2 bases and J dropped 5 bases, with 5 bases sitting between them. CDR3 in amino acids: CAISEGGDTQYF. Written as DNA, the CDR3 is TGTGCCATCAGTGAGGGAGGAGATACGCAGTATTTT.

The chain has TRBV19 and TRBJ2-1; 8 bases match TRBD1. The CDR3 extends over 14 amino acids. The germline CDR1 and CDR2 sequences are LNHDA and SQIVND (reference sequence). V was pared by 5 bases and J by 7 bases, with 7 bases of the junction left unmatched. For the CDR3, the DNA is TGTGCCAGTAGTCATCGGGACAGGCATAATGAGCAGTTCTTC. Translated, it gives CASSHRDRHNEQFF.

The sample holds a few counts of this clone. V is TRBV2 and J is TRBJ2-7; D is possibly TRBD1 (5 bases). V lost 7 bases, J lost 3 bases, and 22 bases lay in between. Germline V gene lookup returns CDR1 SNHLY and CDR2 FYNNEI. CDR3 length: 16 amino acids. The CDR3 bases are TGTGCCAGCAAAACGGTAAAAGGGGCCACCCTCTACGAGCAGTACTTC. This encodes CASKTVKGATLYEQYF.

The chain couples TRBV11-3 to TRBJ2-1; 8 bases fit TRBD2. CDR1 and CDR2 from the germline V gene are SGHNT and YENEEA. V was pared by 6 bases and J by 7 bases, with 20 bases of the junction left unmatched. CDR3 size: 18 residues. For the CDR3, the DNA is TGTGCCAGCAGAGCCCCCGGGGGGGCACTGTATTTCGAGAATGAGCAGTTCTTC. Protein sequence: CASRAPGGALYFENEQFF.

V gene TRBV12-3 or TRBV12-4 combines with J gene TRBJ2-5, with D possibly matching TRBD1 (6 bases). This CDR3 comprises 12 residues. V gave up 5 bases and J gave up 5 bases, with 9 bases separating them. The CDR3 is CASSPRGETQYF. CDR3 coding DNA: TGTGCCAGCAGTCCTAGGGGGGAGACCCAGTACTTC.

This clone was found once. This chain joins TRBV7-9 and TRBJ1-2; D gene ambiguous. The CDR3 sequence is 14 residues long. V dropped 1 base and J dropped 8 bases, with 14 bases sitting between them. In germline, CDR1 is SEHNR, CDR2 FQNEAQ (reference sequence). In nucleotides, the CDR3 is TGTGCCAGCAGCTTAGAGCATCAGCTTAGCGGCTACACCTTC. Translation: CASSLEHQLSGYTF.

The CDR3 DNA follows: TGTGCCAGCAGTCAGGGACAGGGGGCCCTCGGCTATGGCTACACCTTC. This gives the protein CASSQGQGALGYGYTF. V gene TRBV3-1 (or the pseudogene TRBV3-2) combines with J gene TRBJ1-2, with 12 bases lining up with TRBD1. CDR1 and CDR2 from the germline V gene are LGHDT and YNNKEL (reference sequence). This CDR3 is 16 amino acids long. J was trimmed by 4 bases and V by 6 bases; bases with no gene match: 9.

The rearrangement links TRBV18 to TRBJ2-3; 7 nucleotides match TRBD2. In germline, CDR1 is KGHSH, CDR2 LQKENI. J lost 7 bases, V lost 5 bases, and 15 bases had no gene match. The CDR3 loop spans 16 amino acids. The CDR3: CASSTYPSGDLNTQYF. The CDR3 nucleotides read TGTGCCAGCTCAACATATCCTAGCGGAGATTTAAATACGCAGTATTTT.

The gene calls are TRBV5-1 and TRBJ2-1; 7 bases fit TRBD1. The junction had 7 bases not matched to a gene; V was cut back by 4 bases and J by 0 bases. This CDR3 region has 16 residues. The germline V gene has CDR1 SGHRS and CDR2 YFSETQ. CDR3 region: CASSPQGVSSYNEQFF. CDR3 DNA sequence: TGCGCCAGCAGCCCGCAGGGGGTGAGCTCCTACAATGAGCAGTTCTTC.

This clone is a singleton in its sample. This chain joins TRBV10-1 and TRBJ2-3; 8 bases agree with TRBD2. After removal of 4 bases from V and 5 bases from J, the junction contained 2 bases not matched to a gene. CDR1 is WNHNN, CDR2 SYGVQD, per germline (reference sequence). The CDR3 extends over 13 amino acids. CDR3 in amino acids: CASSGTSRDTQYF. CDR3 DNA: TGCGCCAGCAGTGGGACTAGCCGAGATACGCAGTATTTT.

This chain connects TRBV30 to TRBJ2-3; 10 positions match TRBD2. V lost 2 bases and J lost 3; bases outside the gene matches: 8. This CDR3 is built from 16 residues. Germline CDR1 and CDR2: GTSNPN and SVGIG (reference sequence). DNA of the CDR3: TGTGCCTGGAGTCTAGCGGGAGTGCCGGGGACAGATACGCAGTATTTT. Translation gives CAWSLAGVPGTDTQYF.

This rearrangement joins TRBV24-1 to TRBJ2-5; TRBD2 matches 7 bases. From germline, CDR1 is KGHDR and CDR2 SFDVKD. The CDR3 loop spans 16 amino acids. V was pared by 3 bases and J by 4 bases, with 10 bases of the junction left unmatched. As DNA, the CDR3 is TGTGCCACCAGTGATAGTCGACTAGCTGGTGGAGAGACCCAGTACTTC. Amino acids: CATSDSRLAGGETQYF.

This clone was seen repeatedly, ten times or more. The V and J genes are TRBV2 and TRBJ2-1; 10 positions match TRBD2. Germline lookup yields CDR1 SNHLY and CDR2 FYNNEI. This CDR3 is built from 15 residues. J gave up 7 bases and V 6 bases, and 9 bases lay outside the gene matches. The CDR3 region has the DNA TGTGCCAGCAGAGGGACTAGCGAGAAAACGAATGAGCAGTTCTTC. This translates into CASRGTSEKTNEQFF. The full variable domain, its missing parts supplied by reference TRBV2 and TRBJ2-1, is EPEVTQTPSHQVTQMGQEVILRCVPISNHLYFYWYRQILGQKVEFLVSFYNNEISEKSEIFDDQFSVERPDGSNFTLKIRSTKLEDSAMYFCASRGTSEKTNEQFFGPGTRLTVL.

V gene TRBV5-1 combines with J gene TRBJ1-5, with D perhaps matching TRBD1 (5 bases). The CDR3 sequence is 14 residues long. The V end was cut by 4 bases, the J end by 4 bases, with 12 bases between. CDR1 is SGHRS, CDR2 YFSETQ, per germline. DNA for the CDR3: TGCGCCAGCAGCCCTCAGGGTTCTAATCAGCCCCAGCATTTT. Translating gives CASSPQGSNQPQHF. Supplemented by reference TRBV5-1 and TRBJ1-5, the full variable domain reads KAGVTQTPRYLIKTRGQQVTLSCSPISGHRSVSWYQQTPGQGLQFLFEYFSETQRNKGNFPGRFSGRQFSNSRSEMNVSTLELGDSALYLCASSPQGSNQPQHFGDGTRLSIL.

The chain carries TRBV5-1 and TRBJ1-1, with 12 bases matching TRBD1. V was pared by 5 bases and J by 11 bases, with 7 bases of the junction left unmatched. CDR1 SGHRS and CDR2 YFSETQ come from the germline V gene. The CDR3 has 13 amino acids. The CDR3 DNA follows: TGCGCCAGCAGTCTGGGGACAGGGGGCTCCGCTTTCTTT. This codes for CASSLGTGGSAFF.

The chain uses TRBV7-9 and TRBJ1-2; TRBD1 matches 10 bases. Germline trimming cut 1 base from V and 7 bases from J; bases unmatched to any gene: 6. Per the germline V gene, CDR1 is SEHNR and CDR2 is FQNEAQ (reference sequence). The CDR3 covers 15 residues. CDR3 coding DNA: TGTGCCAGCAGCTTAGAGGGACAGGGGATTGGTGGCTACACCTTC. It specifies CASSLEGQGIGGYTF.

This chain connects TRBV6-5 to TRBJ2-5; 10 bases are shared with TRBD1. This CDR3 has 14 residues. The junction had 3 bases not matched to a gene; V was cut back by 4 bases and J by 4 bases. Germline lookup yields CDR1 MNHEY and CDR2 SVGAGI. This chain's CDR3 is CASSLTGGAETQYF. CDR3 bases: TGTGCCAGCAGTTTGACAGGGGGCGCAGAGACCCAGTACTTC.

This clone came up once. V is TRBV7-9 and J is TRBJ1-5; TRBD1 aligns across 8 bases. CDR1 is SEHNR and CDR2 is FQNEAQ in the germline V gene (reference sequence). There are 14 residues in the CDR3. J gave up 4 bases and V 3 bases, and 2 bases lay outside the gene matches. The CDR3: CASSLGTGNQPQHF. CDR3 DNA: TGTGCCAGCAGCTTGGGGACAGGTAATCAGCCCCAGCATTTT.

The chain employs TRBV5-1 and TRBJ2-3; D perhaps matches TRBD2 (5 bases). Germline V gene data show CDR1 as SGHRS and CDR2 as YFSETQ. The CDR3 covers 15 residues. V lost 4 bases and J 5 bases, leaving 17 bases between the germline ends. This chain's CDR3 is CASSVGLLGGDTQYF. Written as DNA, the CDR3 is TGCGCCAGCAGCGTCGGACTTCTTGGAGGAGATACGCAGTATTTT.